This T cell receptor (beta chain) is from a study of cytomegalovirus exposure and HLA in healthy donors. Turning to the study itself: Unique TCRs from HLA-typed donors, 75 million to 100 million of them, were held in an early data release. Study results and limitations: HLA allele associations emerged for 15,000 to 20,000 TCR beta sequences in a later analysis, at 0.05 false discovery rate. In an earlier analysis, about 90% or about 30%: the productive usage of most TCR beta V segments.

The PCR was carried out with 60 Vbeta primers and 13 Jbeta primers. Produced via immunoSEQ multiplex PCR; TCRdb's table is partial and in-frame only. The table records approximately 160,000 clones, 80% to 85% of them present only once. Note on this clone: Its antigen remains unknown.

This clonotype originated in a girl aged 2-9 years in good health and CMV-seropositive. Sequencing was done on a sample of PBMCs.

DNA for the CDR3: TGCGCCAGCAGCCAAGTTCTAGCGGGTCCACGATACTACAATGAGCAGTTCTTC. Amino acid sequence: CASSQVLAGPRYYNEQFF. The rearrangement joins TRBV4-1 to TRBJ2-1; 8 bases map to TRBD2. The V gene end was trimmed by 1 base and the J gene end by 3 bases; junction bases not matched to a gene: 11. This CDR3 comprises 18 residues. Germline CDR1 reads MGHRA; CDR2 reads YSYEKL.